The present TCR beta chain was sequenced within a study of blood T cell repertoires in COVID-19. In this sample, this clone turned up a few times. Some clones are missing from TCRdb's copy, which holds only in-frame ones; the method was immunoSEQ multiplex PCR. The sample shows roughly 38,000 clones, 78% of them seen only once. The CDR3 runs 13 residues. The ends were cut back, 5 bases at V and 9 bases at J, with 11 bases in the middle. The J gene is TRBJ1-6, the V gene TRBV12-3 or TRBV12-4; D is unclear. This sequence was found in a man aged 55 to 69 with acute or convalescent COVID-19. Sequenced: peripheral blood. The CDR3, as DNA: TGTGCCAGCAGTACCCGAGAGGGTTCACCCCTCCACTTT. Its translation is CASSTREGSPLHF.